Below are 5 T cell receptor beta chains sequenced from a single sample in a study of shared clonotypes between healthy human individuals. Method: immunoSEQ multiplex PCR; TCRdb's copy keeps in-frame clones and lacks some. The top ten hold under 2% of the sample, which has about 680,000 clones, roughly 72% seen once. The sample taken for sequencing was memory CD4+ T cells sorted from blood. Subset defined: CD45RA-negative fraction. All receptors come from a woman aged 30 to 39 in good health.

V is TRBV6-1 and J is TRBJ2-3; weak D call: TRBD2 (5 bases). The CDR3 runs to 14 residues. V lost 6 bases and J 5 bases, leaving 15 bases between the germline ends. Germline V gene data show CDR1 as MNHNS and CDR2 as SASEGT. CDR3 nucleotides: TGTGCCAGCAGAGAAAGGAGGACGGGAGATACGCAGTATTTT. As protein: CASRERRTGDTQYF.

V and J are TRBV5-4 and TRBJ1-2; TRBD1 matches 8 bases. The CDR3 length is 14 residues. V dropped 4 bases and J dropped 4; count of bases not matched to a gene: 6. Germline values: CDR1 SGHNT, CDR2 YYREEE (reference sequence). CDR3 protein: CASSVPGTGYGYTF. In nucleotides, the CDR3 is TGTGCCAGCAGCGTTCCCGGGACAGGCTATGGCTACACCTTC. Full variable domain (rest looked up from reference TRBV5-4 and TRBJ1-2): ETGVTQSPTHLIKTRGQQVTLRCSSQSGHNTVSWYQQALGQGPQFIFQYYREEENGRGNFPPRFSGLQFPNYSSELNVNALELDDSALYLCASSVPGTGYGYTFGSGTRLTVV.

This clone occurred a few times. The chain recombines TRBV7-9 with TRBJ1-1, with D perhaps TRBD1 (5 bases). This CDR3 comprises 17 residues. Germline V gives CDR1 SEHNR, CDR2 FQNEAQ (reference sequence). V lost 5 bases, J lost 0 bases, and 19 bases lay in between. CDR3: CASSTLHTGGMNTEAFF. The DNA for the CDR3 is TGTGCCAGCAGCACATTGCATACGGGGGGTATGAACACTGAAGCTTTCTTT. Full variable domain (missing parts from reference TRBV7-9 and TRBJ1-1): DTGVSQNPRHKITKRGQNVTFRCDPISEHNRLYWYRQTLGQGPEFLTYFQNEAQLEKSRLLSDRFSAERPKGSFSTLEIQRTEQGDSAMYLCASSTLHTGGMNTEAFFGQGTRLTVV.

The CDR3 loop reads CASSFSTRGGYGYTF. The CDR3 DNA follows: TGTGCCAGCAGCTTCTCCACCAGGGGAGGTTATGGCTACACCTTC. J is TRBJ1-2 and V is TRBV11-2; possibly TRBD1 for D (6 bases). V was clipped by 3 bases and J by 5 bases, with 16 bases between them. Germline CDR1 is SGHAT and CDR2 is FQNNGV. The CDR3 loop spans 15 amino acids.

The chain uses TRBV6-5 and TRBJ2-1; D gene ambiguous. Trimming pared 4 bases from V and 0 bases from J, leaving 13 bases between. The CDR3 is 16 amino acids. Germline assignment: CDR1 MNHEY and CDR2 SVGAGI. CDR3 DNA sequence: TGTGCCAGCAGTTCCAGGACGGCCAGCTCCTACAATGAGCAGTTCTTC. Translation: CASSSRTASSYNEQFF.